This T cell receptor (beta chain) originates from a study of blood T cells in healthy people across ages. With a J-beta primer mix and a sample-barcoded 5' primer, a second PCR ran about 7 to 11 cycles. TCRdb redid the calling of the 5' RACE reads with MiXCR, one entry per CDR3 protein. This sample has some 1.4 million distinct CDR3 sequences; roughly 40% occur once, and the top ten carry approximately 7.9%. This clonotype was detected only once. This may be a read error: a much more frequent sequence differs by one nucleotide. The CDR3 runs 14 residues. V lost 6 bases and J lost 13; bases outside the gene matches: 18. Germline CDR1 SQVTM, CDR2 ANQGSEA. Healthy Caucasian individuals from Russia aged about 6 to 90 served as donors.

The TCR was taken from a woman under 30 in good health. The rearrangement links TRBV29-1 to TRBJ2-5; 9 bases are shared with TRBD1. The sequenced material came from blood. CDR3 sequence (DNA): TGCAGCGTGAGAATCGGGACAGGGAATTACGAGCGGTACTTC. This sequence encodes CSVRIGTGNYERYF. Full variable domain (outside the CDR3, taken from reference TRBV29-1 and TRBJ2-5): SAVISQKPSRDICQRGTSLTIQCQVDSQVTMMFWYRQQPGQSLTLIATANQGSEATYESGFVIDKFPISRPNLTFSTLTVSNMSPEDSSIYLCSVRIGTGNYERYFGPGTRLLVL.